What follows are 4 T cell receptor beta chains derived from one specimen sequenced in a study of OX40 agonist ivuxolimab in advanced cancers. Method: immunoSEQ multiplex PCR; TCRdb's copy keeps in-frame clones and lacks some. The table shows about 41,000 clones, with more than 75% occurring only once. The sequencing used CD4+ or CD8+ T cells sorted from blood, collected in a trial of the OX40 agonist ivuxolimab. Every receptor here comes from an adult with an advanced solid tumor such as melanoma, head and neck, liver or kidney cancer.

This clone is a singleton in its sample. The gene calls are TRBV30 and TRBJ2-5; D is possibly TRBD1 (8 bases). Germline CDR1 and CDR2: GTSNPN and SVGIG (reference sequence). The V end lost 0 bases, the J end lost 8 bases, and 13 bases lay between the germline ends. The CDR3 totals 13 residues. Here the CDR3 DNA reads TGTGCCTGGAGTGTACAGGGGGGGACCACCCAGTACTTC. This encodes CAWSVQGGTTQYF.

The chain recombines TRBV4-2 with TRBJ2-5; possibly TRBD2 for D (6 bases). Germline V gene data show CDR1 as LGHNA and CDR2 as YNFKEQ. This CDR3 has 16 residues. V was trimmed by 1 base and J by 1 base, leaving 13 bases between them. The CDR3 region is CASSQGASSAQETQYF. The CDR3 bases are TGTGCCAGCAGCCAAGGTGCGTCTAGCGCCCAAGAGACCCAGTACTTC.

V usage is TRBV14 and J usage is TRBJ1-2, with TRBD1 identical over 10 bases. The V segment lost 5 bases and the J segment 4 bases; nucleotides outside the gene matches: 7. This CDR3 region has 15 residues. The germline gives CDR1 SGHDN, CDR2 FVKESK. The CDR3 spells CASSEWTGGVYGYTF. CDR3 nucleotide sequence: TGTGCCAGCAGCGAATGGACAGGGGGAGTCTATGGCTACACCTTC.

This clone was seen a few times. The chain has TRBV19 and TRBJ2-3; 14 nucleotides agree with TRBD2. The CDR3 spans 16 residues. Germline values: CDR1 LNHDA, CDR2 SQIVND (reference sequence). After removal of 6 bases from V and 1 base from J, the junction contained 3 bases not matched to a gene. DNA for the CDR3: TGTGCCAGTAGGCGGGGACTAGCGGGGGGCACAGATACGCAGTATTTT. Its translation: CASRRGLAGGTDTQYF. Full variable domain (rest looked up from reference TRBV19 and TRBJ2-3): DGGITQSPKYLFRKEGQNVTLSCEQNLNHDAMYWYRQDPGQGLRLIYYSQIVNDFQKGDIAEGYSVSREKKESFPLTVTSAQKNPTAFYLCASRRGLAGGTDTQYFGPGTRLTVL.